This entry lists 11 T cell receptor beta chains sequenced from one sample in a study of OX40 agonist ivuxolimab in advanced cancers. Here immunoSEQ multiplex PCR was the method, and the copy in TCRdb shows in-frame clones only, minus some. The sample lists roughly 28,000 clones; 75% to 85% were seen once. This specimen was CD4+ or CD8+ T cells sorted from blood, taken in a trial of the OX40 agonist ivuxolimab. The origin of the receptors is an adult with an advanced solid tumor such as melanoma, head and neck, liver or kidney cancer.

The chain carries TRBV5-1 and TRBJ1-3; D remains ambiguous. Germline CDR1 and CDR2: SGHRS and YFSETQ. The V and J ends lost 4 bases and 0 bases respectively, with 8 bases between them. This CDR3 is 14 amino acids long. The CDR3 region is CASSPGDSGNTIYF. The CDR3 DNA is TGCGCCAGCAGCCCCGGGGACTCTGGAAACACCATATATTTT.

The chain uses TRBV7-9 and TRBJ2-1; 7 bases fit TRBD2. CDR1 is SEHNR and CDR2 is FQNEAQ in the germline V gene (reference sequence). This CDR3 has 17 residues. The V gene end was trimmed by 1 base and the J gene end by 5 bases; junction bases not matched to a gene: 11. The CDR3 nucleotides read TGTGCCAGCAGCTTAGAGCGGGCGGGAGCTTTAAACAATGAGCAGTTCTTC. Protein: CASSLERAGALNNEQFF.

The gene calls are TRBV28 and TRBJ2-5, with 12 bases identical to TRBD2. Trimming cost V 5 bases and J 2 bases; bases outside gene matches: 12. This CDR3 has 18 amino acids. Per germline, CDR1 MDHEN and CDR2 SYDVKM. The CDR3 nucleotides are TGTGCCAGCAGTATGACTAGCGGGAGAGGGCCTAGGCAAGAGACCCAGTACTTC. This encodes CASSMTSGRGPRQETQYF.

A few counts support this clone. The V call is TRBV6-5, the J call TRBJ2-7; unclear D gene. The V gene's germline CDR1 is MNHEY and CDR2 SVGAGI. The V end was cut by 4 bases, the J end by 1 base, with 17 bases between. The CDR3 extends over 16 amino acids. CDR3 nucleotide sequence: TGTGCCAGCAGTTCTTTTGGGGTCCTAACTTCCTACGAGCAGTACTTC. Translating gives CASSSFGVLTSYEQYF.

The chain employs TRBV7-8 and TRBJ2-7; D perhaps matches TRBD2 (7 bases). The V gene's germline CDR1 is SGHVS and CDR2 FQNEAQ. CDR3 length: 16 amino acids. The V gene lost 1 base and the J gene lost 2 bases, with 15 bases spanning the gap. DNA for the CDR3: TGTGCCAGCAGCTTAGTGGGGGGGCACGAGACCTACGAGCAGTACTTC. Amino acid sequence: CASSLVGGHETYEQYF. Complete variable domain (other parts from reference TRBV7-8 and TRBJ2-7): GAGVSQSPRYKVAKRGQDVALRCDPISGHVSLFWYQQALGQGPEFLTYFQNEAQLDKSGLPSDRFFAERPEGSVSTLKIQRTQQEDSAVYLCASSLVGGHETYEQYFGPGTRLTVT.

As to this clone: One end of the junction fails to match germline, which may point to a read error. The CDR3 protein is CASKDRGPYEQYF. The CDR3 DNA sequence: TGTGCTAGCAAAGACAGGGGACCCTACGAGCAGTACTTC. This chain connects TRBV7-7 to TRBJ2-5; 8 nucleotides match TRBD1. The last part of the DNA fits TRBJ2-7 better; the J call may be wrong. This CDR3 is 13 amino acids long. Germline assignment: CDR1 SSHAT and CDR2 FNYEAQ (reference sequence).

V usage is TRBV6-1 and J usage is TRBJ1-4; a possible D gene is TRBD1 (6 bases). This CDR3 spans 15 amino acids. Trimming shortened V by 2 bases and J by 6 bases, and 13 bases separated the two germline ends. Germline lookup yields CDR1 MNHNS and CDR2 SASEGT. In DNA, the CDR3 is TGTGCCAGCAGTGAAAGAGGAGGGGGAGATGAAAAACTGTTTTTT. Translation: CASSERGGGDEKLFF.

This clone is a singleton in its sample. J is TRBJ1-5 and V is TRBV7-9; D is undetermined. The CDR3 covers 15 residues. Trimming removed 3 bases from V and 0 bases from J, with 9 bases in between. Germline-derived CDR1 and CDR2 are SEHNR and FQNEAQ (reference sequence). The CDR3 spells CASSFGEYSNQPQHF. The CDR3 DNA reads as TGTGCCAGCAGCTTTGGGGAATATAGCAATCAGCCCCAGCATTTT.

The genes are TRBV19 and TRBJ2-1, with a weak D call TRBD2 (6 bases). CDR1 and CDR2 from the germline V gene are LNHDA and SQIVND (reference sequence). V gave up 3 bases and J gave up 6 bases, with 12 bases separating them. The CDR3 extends over 14 amino acids. Here the CDR3 reads CASSMGGGTNEQFF. DNA of the CDR3: TGTGCCAGTAGTATGGGTGGGGGGACCAATGAGCAGTTCTTC.

This chain joins TRBV2 and TRBJ2-1, with 8 nucleotides matching TRBD1. The CDR3 consists of 15 residues. Germline V lookup: CDR1 SNHLY, CDR2 FYNNEI. J gave up 2 bases and V 3 bases, and 3 bases lay outside the gene matches. The CDR3 nucleotides are TGTGCCAGCAGTGAGGGGGGACAGGCCTACAATGAGCAGTTCTTC. It specifies CASSEGGQAYNEQFF. The complete variable domain, with remaining parts taken from reference TRBV2 and TRBJ2-1, reads EPEVTQTPSHQVTQMGQEVILRCVPISNHLYFYWYRQILGQKVEFLVSFYNNEISEKSEIFDDQFSVERPDGSNFTLKIRSTKLEDSAMYFCASSEGGQAYNEQFFGPGTRLTVL.

V and J are TRBV14 and TRBJ2-1, with 7 bases fitting TRBD2. The CDR3 runs 17 residues. Germline V gene lookup returns CDR1 SGHDN and CDR2 FVKESK. The V segment lost 3 bases and the J segment 2 bases; nucleotides outside the gene matches: 10. This chain's CDR3 is CASSQIMGEGPYNEQFF. CDR3 nucleotide sequence: TGTGCCAGCAGCCAGATTATGGGGGAGGGCCCCTACAATGAGCAGTTCTTC.